Presented here are 3 T cell receptor beta chains from one specimen sequenced in a study. MiXCR, run by TCRdb on the RT-PCR reads, gives a single entry per CDR3 protein. The sample lists about 680,000 distinct CDR3 sequences, 13% to 15% occurring once. The sample taken for sequencing was memory CD4+ T cells from blood. Receptor source: a female donor in good health, serving as a healthy control.

The table lists this clonotype with many counts. This chain joins TRBV6-2 or TRBV6-3 and TRBJ2-7; 8 nucleotides match TRBD1. CDR1 is MNHEY, CDR2 SVGEGT, per germline. J gave up 3 bases and V 5 bases, and 21 bases lay outside the gene matches. CDR3 length equals 19 residues. The CDR3: CASSPFPNVQDRVVYEQYF. The CDR3 DNA is TGTGCCAGCAGTCCCTTCCCGAACGTACAGGACAGGGTGGTCTACGAGCAGTACTTC.

The chain employs TRBV6-5 and TRBJ1-2, with 8 bases fitting TRBD1. V shed 0 bases, J shed 7 bases, and the junction held 13 bases outside the gene matches. Germline V gene lookup returns CDR1 MNHEY and CDR2 SVGAGI. There are 17 residues in the CDR3. The CDR3 reads CASSYSTQGALGSGYTF. The CDR3, as DNA: TGTGCCAGCAGTTACTCCACCCAGGGGGCGCTTGGGAGTGGCTACACCTTC.

At least ten counts were recorded for this clonotype. The chain combines TRBV12-3 or TRBV12-4 with TRBJ2-3, with 7 bases identical to TRBD2. V trimming: 5 bases; J trimming: 4 bases; junction bases outside the gene matches: 9. This CDR3 spans 15 amino acids. CDR3: CASSDGAGAADTQYF. The CDR3 DNA is TGTGCCAGCAGTGATGGGGCGGGAGCGGCAGATACGCAGTATTTT.